These 28 T cell receptor beta chains were sequenced from one sample in a study of control samples from healthy donors and cancer patients. The table came from immunoSEQ multiplex PCR; TCRdb's copy has only in-frame clones and leaves some out. The specimen's table records roughly 190,000 clones. What was sequenced was blood. Receptors were obtained from a woman aged 25-40 years in good health.

V gene TRBV6-4 combines with J gene TRBJ2-3; D not certain. V was cut by 0 bases and J by 2 bases, with 9 bases left in between. Per germline, CDR1 MRHNA and CDR2 SNTAGT. This CDR3 is 15 amino acids long. This CDR3 is CASSDSPSITDTQYF. CDR3 in DNA: TGTGCCAGCAGTGACTCGCCGTCAATCACAGATACGCAGTATTTT.

The chain is built from TRBV5-5 and TRBJ2-7; the D gene could be TRBD1 or TRBD2 (6 bases each). With 4 bases removed from V and 3 bases from J, the gap between germline ends came to 17 bases. CDR3 length: 15 amino acids. CDR1 and CDR2 from the germline V gene are SGHKS and YYEKEE (reference sequence). Here the CDR3 DNA reads TGTGCCAGCAGCCTCGGAGGGGACAACTTCTACGAGCAGTACTTC. It codes for CASSLGGDNFYEQYF. The entire variable domain, with the rest obtained from reference TRBV5-5 and TRBJ2-7, is as follows: DAGVTQSPTHLIKTRGQQVTLRCSPISGHKSVSWYQQVLGQGPQFIFQYYEKEERGRGNFPDRFSARQFPNYSSELNVNALLLGDSALYLCASSLGGDNFYEQYFGPGTRLTVT.

This rearrangement joins TRBV4-1 to TRBJ1-2; no clear D gene. Per germline, CDR1 MGHRA and CDR2 YSYEKL. The length of the CDR3 is 17 residues. V was trimmed by 4 bases and J by 2 bases, leaving 20 bases between them. In DNA, the CDR3 is TGCGCCAGCAGCCTAAGAACGCTTTTTAGAGGGAACTATGGCTACACCTTC. Residues: CASSLRTLFRGNYGYTF.

V gene TRBV15 combines with J gene TRBJ1-6, with a weak D call TRBD1 (5 bases). CDR3 length: 19 residues. The V gene's germline CDR1 is LNHNV and CDR2 YYDKDF (reference sequence). V lost 5 bases, J lost 4 bases, and 24 bases lay in between. The CDR3 coding sequence is TGTGCCACCAGCGACTCCCGGGACCACCAGGAAACATATAATTCACCCCTCCACTTT. Translated, it gives CATSDSRDHQETYNSPLHF.

V and J are TRBV19 and TRBJ1-6, with 9 positions matching TRBD1. This CDR3 has 14 residues. Germline V gene data show CDR1 as LNHDA and CDR2 as SQIVND (reference sequence). Losses at the gene ends were 10 bases for V and 9 bases for J; bases not matched to a gene: 10. Here the CDR3 DNA reads TGTGCCAACCCTCCGGGACAGGGCAGTTCACCCCTCCACTTT. It yields the protein CANPPGQGSSPLHF.

A remark on this clone: One junction end does not reproduce the germline sequence, and a read error may be involved. The V and J genes are TRBV7-7 and TRBJ2-1; 9 bases match TRBD2. Germline loops: CDR1 SSHAT, CDR2 FNYEAQ (reference sequence). This CDR3 is built from 15 residues. The DNA of the CDR3 is TGTGCTAGCAGCTTAGGGACTAGCCCCAACAATGAGCAGTTCTTC. Its translation is CASSLGTSPNNEQFF.

The CDR3 DNA reads as TGTGCCATCAGTGGACAGGGGCCGAACACTGAAGCTTTCTTT. This gives the protein CAISGQGPNTEAFF. V usage is TRBV10-3 and J usage is TRBJ1-1; 8 bases are a match to TRBD1. There are 14 residues in the CDR3. Germline values: CDR1 ENHRY, CDR2 SYGVKD. V lost 4 bases and J lost 1; bases outside the gene matches: 2.

The V gene is TRBV4-2, the J gene TRBJ1-2; no clear D gene. CDR3 length: 17 amino acids. The V gene lost 1 base and the J gene lost 0 bases, with 15 bases spanning the gap. In germline, CDR1 is LGHNA, CDR2 YNFKEQ. CDR3: CASSQGASAPANYGYTF. The DNA of the CDR3 is TGTGCCAGCAGCCAAGGGGCCTCCGCCCCAGCTAACTATGGCTACACCTTC.

The J gene is TRBJ2-7, the V gene TRBV6-5, with D possibly being TRBD2 (6 bases). CDR3 length: 14 amino acids. CDR1 MNHEY and CDR2 SVGAGI come from the germline V gene. Trimming pared 6 bases from V and 2 bases from J, leaving 14 bases between. DNA for the CDR3: TGTGCCAGCAGCCTCGGGACTGAGACCTACGAGCAGTACTTC. It codes for CASSLGTETYEQYF.

V gene TRBV6-5 combines with J gene TRBJ1-4; D might be TRBD1 (5 bases). Germline V CDR1 and CDR2: MNHEY, SVGAGI. This CDR3 is 16 amino acids long. Trimming took off 0 bases at V and 7 bases at J, with 15 bases between the two ends. DNA for the CDR3: TGTGCCAGCAGTTACTCACCGGGACCTGGGGTTGAAAAACTGTTTTTT. This codes for CASSYSPGPGVEKLFF.

The DNA of the CDR3 is TGCAGCGTTGGTATTCAGGGGGCTTTCTTT. This codes for CSVGIQGAFF. The chain has TRBV29-1 and TRBJ1-1; tentatively, D is TRBD1 (6 bases). The CDR3 is made up of 10 amino acids. V lost 4 bases and J 11 bases, leaving 11 bases between the germline ends. CDR1 is SQVTM, CDR2 ANQGSEA, per germline.

The chain carries TRBV5-1 and TRBJ2-4; unclear D gene. Germline V gene sequence: CDR1 SGHRS, CDR2 YFSETQ. This CDR3 is 16 amino acids long. Between the trimmed V and J ends, which lost 4 bases and 0 bases, there was a span of 14 bases. This CDR3 reads CASSQYLTVAKNIQYF. The CDR3 DNA follows: TGCGCCAGCAGCCAGTACTTGACGGTAGCCAAAAACATTCAGTACTTC.

The rearrangement links TRBV5-1 to TRBJ1-2, with TRBD1 as a possible D gene (6 bases). This CDR3 is built from 16 residues. Germline lookup yields CDR1 SGHRS and CDR2 YFSETQ. Trimming removed 7 bases from V and 2 bases from J, with 21 bases in between. The CDR3 region has the DNA TGCGCCAGCGGTCACAGGGAGTACCTGCAAAACTATGGCTACACCTTC. Its protein product is CASGHREYLQNYGYTF.

The chain carries TRBV28 and TRBJ2-2; unclear D gene. This CDR3 has 17 residues. Trimming took off 3 bases at V and 4 bases at J, with 18 bases between the two ends. Germline V CDR1 and CDR2: MDHEN, SYDVKM. CDR3: CASSLGFGWVPTGELFF. The CDR3 nucleotides read TGTGCCAGCAGTTTGGGTTTCGGGTGGGTACCCACCGGGGAGCTGTTTTTT.

The chain couples TRBV21-1 to TRBJ1-2; TRBD1 is the table's D call, not checked against the DNA. TRBV21-1 corresponds to a pseudogene. The CDR3 contains 18 residues. Here the CDR3 DNA reads TGTGCCAGCAGCGGATGGGACAGGGGGCATCGGACTAACTATGGCTACACCTTC. Translation gives CASSGWDRGHRTNYGYTF.

J is TRBJ1-2 and V is TRBV3-1 (or the pseudogene TRBV3-2); 10 bases align to TRBD1. The ends lost 3 bases at V and 8 bases at J; junction bases unmatched: 6. CDR1 is LGHDT and CDR2 is YNNKEL in the germline V gene (reference sequence). This CDR3 contains 14 residues. This CDR3 reads CASSQRDRGEGYTF. CDR3 DNA: TGTGCCAGCAGCCAGCGGGACAGGGGAGAGGGCTACACCTTC.

The genes are TRBV6-6 and TRBJ1-2; 9 bases are a match to TRBD1. The CDR3 runs 15 residues. Germline CDR1 and CDR2: MNHNY and SVGAGI (reference sequence). V lost 11 bases, J lost 7 bases, and 17 bases stayed unmatched. In nucleotides, the CDR3 is TGTGCCGGAAGCCGGGACAGGGTAGAGTCCCGTGGCTACACCTTC. Its translation is CAGSRDRVESRGYTF.

The rearrangement uses TRBV10-2 and TRBJ1-2, with a tentative D call TRBD1 (5 bases). The CDR3 covers 15 residues. CDR1 is WSHSY, CDR2 SAAADI, per germline. Trimming left V 2 bases short and J 5 bases short, with 15 bases between. CDR3 sequence (DNA): TGCGCCAGCAGTGAGGTCCTCCTGGGGGTTTATGGCTACACCTTC. Its protein is CASSEVLLGVYGYTF.

The chain joins TRBV6-2 or TRBV6-3 to TRBJ1-1; D might be TRBD1 (5 bases). The germline gives CDR1 MNHEY, CDR2 SVGEGT. V was shortened by 2 bases and J by 4 bases, with 14 bases between the two germline ends. The CDR3 length is 15 residues. CDR3 sequence: CASSYGTGWGTEAFF. CDR3 bases: TGTGCCAGCAGTTACGGGACGGGTTGGGGCACTGAAGCTTTCTTT.

The rearrangement links TRBV7-2 to TRBJ1-5; 7 bases line up with TRBD1. Germline trimming cut 2 bases from V and 2 bases from J; bases unmatched to any gene: 0. Germline CDR1 is SGHTA and CDR2 is FQGNSA. The CDR3 has 14 amino acids. This chain's CDR3 is CASSLQGGNQPQHF. The CDR3 nucleotides are TGTGCCAGCAGCTTACAGGGGGGCAATCAGCCCCAGCATTTT.

The chain uses TRBV5-1 and TRBJ1-2; TRBD1 aligns across 9 bases. Trimming took 4 bases from V and 3 from J; bases not matched to a gene: 10. The CDR3 sequence is 16 residues long. The germline V gene encodes CDR1 SGHRS and CDR2 YFSETQ. The CDR3 region is CASSRRTGVGDYGYTF. The CDR3 DNA is TGCGCCAGCAGCCGGCGGACAGGGGTCGGTGACTATGGCTACACCTTC.

This chain uses TRBV6-5 with TRBJ1-6, with unresolved D. CDR1 and CDR2 from the germline V gene are MNHEY and SVGAGI. Trimming shortened V by 2 bases and J by 4 bases, and 12 bases separated the two germline ends. This CDR3 is 16 amino acids long. The CDR3, as DNA: TGTGCCAGCAGTTACGTCGGCGGGGAATATAATTCACCCCTCCACTTT. This gives the protein CASSYVGGEYNSPLHF.

The chain employs TRBV5-1 and TRBJ1-6; no reliable D call. The CDR3 is made up of 15 amino acids. V shed 0 bases and J shed 13 bases, with 17 bases lying between them. Germline V lookup: CDR1 SGHRS, CDR2 YFSETQ. Written as DNA, the CDR3 is TGCGCCAGCAGCTTGGACCCGGGCTCACCCGTCCCCCTCCACTTT. Translation: CASSLDPGSPVPLHF.

This rearrangement joins TRBV2 to TRBJ1-4; 7 nucleotides agree with TRBD1. The germline V gene has CDR1 SNHLY and CDR2 FYNNEI. The junction had 1 base not matched to a gene; V was cut back by 5 bases and J by 1 base. The CDR3 has 14 amino acids. The CDR3 nucleotides read TGTGCCAGCAGTCCAGGGGGAACTAATGAAAAACTGTTTTTT. This gives the protein CASSPGGTNEKLFF.

The chain employs TRBV19 and TRBJ1-5; no definite D call. V lost 5 bases and J 2 bases, leaving 13 bases between the germline ends. The CDR3 is made up of 15 amino acids. In germline, CDR1 is LNHDA, CDR2 SQIVND (reference sequence). The CDR3 region has the DNA TGTGCCAGTAGTCATTGGGGAGAGGGCAATCAGCCCCAGCATTTT. As protein: CASSHWGEGNQPQHF.

The chain employs TRBV4-1 and TRBJ1-1; 7 nucleotides line up with TRBD1. The CDR3 runs to 15 residues. Germline V CDR1 and CDR2: MGHRA, YSYEKL. Losses at the gene ends were 4 bases for V and 6 bases for J; bases not matched to a gene: 11. This chain's CDR3 is CASSPQGGIRPEAFF. As DNA, the CDR3 is TGCGCCAGCAGCCCCCAGGGGGGTATAAGGCCTGAAGCTTTCTTT.

The rearrangement links TRBV4-3 to TRBJ2-3, with 12 bases identical to TRBD2. Germline assignment: CDR1 LGHNA and CDR2 YSLEER. The CDR3 contains 16 residues. Losses at the gene ends were 0 bases for V and 4 bases for J; bases not matched to a gene: 2. The CDR3 DNA follows: TGCGCCAGCAGCCAAGATCTAGCGGGGGGGCCAGATACGCAGTATTTT. The encoded protein is CASSQDLAGGPDTQYF.

J is TRBJ1-2 and V is TRBV9, with a tentative D call TRBD1 (5 bases). CDR3 size: 14 residues. Trimming took 0 bases from V and 5 from J, leaving 11 bases between them. Germline V lookup: CDR1 SGDLS, CDR2 YYNGEE. The CDR3 is CASSVALGVYGYTF. In DNA, the CDR3 is TGTGCCAGCAGCGTAGCGTTGGGGGTATATGGCTACACCTTC.